Following are 27 T cell receptor beta chains from one sample sequenced in a study of T cell repertoires in ileal Crohn's disease. The repertoire was sequenced with immunoSEQ multiplex PCR; TCRdb's copy has only in-frame clones and lacks some. Among roughly 7,100 clones listed, roughly 78% were seen once. Source material: ileal tissue. These TCRs come from an adult with Crohn's disease.

The chain couples TRBV28 to TRBJ1-1, with a weak D call TRBD1 (5 bases). V lost 7 bases and J lost 4, with 19 bases in between. CDR3 length equals 15 residues. CDR1 is MDHEN and CDR2 is SYDVKM in the germline V gene. CDR3: CASNEFTGGITEAFF. CDR3 coding DNA: TGTGCCAGCAATGAATTTACGGGGGGGATCACTGAAGCTTTCTTT.

This chain connects TRBV5-4 to TRBJ2-1; 12 bases match TRBD1. The length of the CDR3 is 18 residues. Germline lookup yields CDR1 SGHNT and CDR2 YYREEE (reference sequence). V dropped 4 bases and J dropped 6; count of bases not matched to a gene: 14. In DNA form, the CDR3 reads TGTGCCAGCAGCCCCGGTACGGGACAGGGGGCGGTTGGCAATGAGCAGTTCTTC. Amino acid sequence: CASSPGTGQGAVGNEQFF.

The gene calls are TRBV5-1 and TRBJ2-1; 10 bases align to TRBD2. The junction had 3 bases not matched to a gene; V was cut back by 2 bases and J by 4 bases. Germline V CDR1 and CDR2: SGHRS, YFSETQ. CDR3 length: 15 residues. The CDR3 is CASSFLSGGYNEQFF. The CDR3 DNA reads TGCGCCAGCAGCTTCCTTAGCGGGGGGTACAATGAGCAGTTCTTC.

This clone was observed once. The genes are TRBV6-4 and TRBJ1-1; TRBD1 might be the D (5 bases). CDR1 MRHNA and CDR2 SNTAGT come from the germline V gene. This CDR3 has 12 amino acids. The ends were cut back, 6 bases at V and 8 bases at J, with 13 bases in the middle. The CDR3 nucleotides are TGTGCCAGCAGAGGGTCGGCAGGGGAAGCTTTCTTT. Translation gives CASRGSAGEAFF.

The V gene is TRBV6-1, the J gene TRBJ2-5, with 7 bases identical to TRBD2. The CDR3 is 15 amino acids. Germline V lookup: CDR1 MNHNS, CDR2 SASEGT. Trimming removed 1 base from V and 10 bases from J; junction bases left unmatched: 12. In DNA, the CDR3 is TGTGCCAGCAGTGAAGTCCCCCTAAGTGGGGAGGGCCAGTACTTC. Its protein is CASSEVPLSGEGQYF.

V and J are TRBV30 and TRBJ1-5; TRBD1 matches 8 bases. The CDR3 totals 14 residues. With V trimmed by 2 bases and J by 5 bases, 5 bases remained unmatched. Germline V lookup: CDR1 GTSNPN, CDR2 SVGIG (reference sequence). DNA for the CDR3: TGTGCCTGGAGTTCCGGGACAGGTGATCAGCCCCAGCATTTT. It yields the protein CAWSSGTGDQPQHF.

V gene TRBV2 combines with J gene TRBJ2-7; D perhaps matches TRBD1 (5 bases). Trimming pared 3 bases from V and 7 bases from J, leaving 13 bases between. CDR3 length equals 13 residues. Germline loops: CDR1 SNHLY, CDR2 FYNNEI. The CDR3 nucleotides read TGTGCCAGCAGTGAGGGCGACAGAACAGAGCAGTACTTC. It specifies CASSEGDRTEQYF.

The J gene is TRBJ2-5, the V gene TRBV6-1; TRBD2 is a possible D gene (6 bases). V lost 0 bases and J 7 bases, leaving 18 bases between the germline ends. This CDR3 has 16 amino acids. Germline-derived CDR1 and CDR2 are MNHNS and SASEGT. The CDR3 loop reads CASSEAGGIGFGTQYF. DNA of the CDR3: TGTGCCAGCAGTGAAGCTGGGGGGATAGGGTTTGGGACCCAGTACTTC.

The genes are TRBV5-1 and TRBJ1-3, with D perhaps matching TRBD1 (6 bases). CDR3 size: 14 residues. V lost 4 bases to trimming and J lost 3 bases, with 11 bases between them. Germline V CDR1 and CDR2: SGHRS, YFSETQ. The CDR3 loop reads CASSPRGDGNTIYF. DNA for the CDR3: TGCGCCAGCAGCCCCAGGGGTGATGGAAACACCATATATTTT. Full variable domain (outside the CDR3, taken from reference TRBV5-1 and TRBJ1-3): KAGVTQTPRYLIKTRGQQVTLSCSPISGHRSVSWYQQTPGQGLQFLFEYFSETQRNKGNFPGRFSGRQFSNSRSEMNVSTLELGDSALYLCASSPRGDGNTIYFGEGSWLTVV.

V and J are TRBV9 and TRBJ1-2; D is undetermined. Looked up from germline, CDR1 is SGDLS and CDR2 is YYNGEE. The CDR3 covers 15 residues. Trimming took 0 bases from V and 6 from J, leaving 15 bases between them. CDR3 loop: CASSVVDTGMNGYTF. CDR3 sequence (DNA): TGTGCCAGCAGCGTAGTAGATACGGGGATGAATGGCTACACCTTC.

The rearrangement uses TRBV27 and TRBJ1-6; no reliable D call. The CDR3 has 14 amino acids. V was trimmed by 6 bases and J by 0 bases, leaving 6 bases between them. Germline CDR1 is MNHEY and CDR2 is SMNVEV (reference sequence). CDR3 sequence (DNA): TGTGCCAGCAGGTCGAGCTCCTATAATTCACCCCTCCACTTT. Protein product: CASRSSSYNSPLHF.

The V and J genes are TRBV6-5 and TRBJ2-3; 9 bases map to TRBD2. This CDR3 spans 14 amino acids. Looked up from germline, CDR1 is MNHEY and CDR2 is SVGAGI. The ends lost 6 bases at V and 6 bases at J; junction bases unmatched: 7. The CDR3 region has the DNA TGTGCCAGCAGGCCTAGCGGGGCTGGGGATACGCAGTATTTT. Translating it yields CASRPSGAGDTQYF.

For the CDR3, the DNA is TGTGCCAGCAGTCTTCCCTGGACTAGCGGGAGAGTAGATGAGCAGTTCTTC. Protein sequence: CASSLPWTSGRVDEQFF. The genes are TRBV28 and TRBJ2-1, with 13 bases aligning to TRBD2. There are 17 residues in the CDR3. Per the germline V gene, CDR1 is MDHEN and CDR2 is SYDVKM. The ends lost 5 bases at V and 8 bases at J; junction bases unmatched: 12.

The V call is TRBV30, the J call TRBJ2-5; 11 bases map to TRBD2. This CDR3 is built from 14 residues. V gave up 8 bases and J gave up 5 bases; unmatched junction bases: 10. Germline V gene data show CDR1 as GTSNPN and CDR2 as SVGIG (reference sequence). For the CDR3, the DNA is TGTGCCCTTAGTGGCTTAGCGGGAGGGGAGACCCAGTACTTC. Protein product: CALSGLAGGETQYF.

In DNA form, the CDR3 reads TGTGCCAGTCACCTCGGGGGTTGGGTGAATGGATACGAGCAGTACTTC. Translated: CASHLGGWVNGYEQYF. The V call is TRBV7-9, the J call TRBJ2-7; TRBD2 might be the D (6 bases). The CDR3 covers 16 residues. The ends were cut back, 9 bases at V and 4 bases at J, with 25 bases in the middle. From germline, CDR1 is SEHNR and CDR2 FQNEAQ (reference sequence).

V is TRBV5-1 and J is TRBJ2-7; 7 nucleotides match TRBD1. Germline CDR1 and CDR2: SGHRS and YFSETQ. Trimming removed 0 bases from V and 4 bases from J; junction bases left unmatched: 7. The CDR3 covers 15 residues. CDR3 sequence reads: CASSLVSGGAYEQYF. The CDR3 coding sequence is TGCGCCAGCAGCTTGGTTTCAGGGGGAGCGTACGAGCAGTACTTC. The full variable domain, with the rest looked up from reference TRBV5-1 and TRBJ2-7, is KAGVTQTPRYLIKTRGQQVTLSCSPISGHRSVSWYQQTPGQGLQFLFEYFSETQRNKGNFPGRFSGRQFSNSRSEMNVSTLELGDSALYLCASSLVSGGAYEQYFGPGTRLTVT.

The chain is built from TRBV6-1 and TRBJ1-2; TRBD1 aligns across 8 bases. Germline lookup yields CDR1 MNHNS and CDR2 SASEGT. V shed 3 bases and J 7 bases; nucleotides not matched to a gene: 4. The CDR3 is made up of 13 amino acids. This chain's CDR3 is CASSETGDVGYTF. CDR3 DNA: TGTGCCAGCAGTGAGACAGGGGATGTTGGCTACACCTTC.

Only a few counts were recorded for this clone. The rearrangement joins TRBV5-6 to TRBJ1-2; 8 bases map to TRBD1. Germline trimming cut 3 bases from V and 4 bases from J; bases unmatched to any gene: 8. Germline V gene data show CDR1 as SGHDT and CDR2 as YYEEEE. This CDR3 has 15 residues. In nucleotides, the CDR3 is TGTGCCAGCAGCTCTACAGGGGGAGGCGGCTATGGCTACACCTTC. Translating it yields CASSSTGGGGYGYTF.

The chain recombines TRBV6-6 with TRBJ2-5; 8 nucleotides agree with TRBD2. J gave up 4 bases and V 1 base, and 2 bases lay outside the gene matches. Looked up from germline, CDR1 is MNHNY and CDR2 is SVGAGI (reference sequence). The CDR3 runs 14 residues. The DNA for the CDR3 is TGTGCCAGCAGTTACTTTAGCGGGGCAGAGACCCAGTACTTC. This sequence encodes CASSYFSGAETQYF.

The chain has TRBV7-8 and TRBJ1-2, with D unclear. Between the trimmed V and J ends, which lost 1 base and 1 base, there was a span of 7 bases. The CDR3 runs 14 residues. Germline loops: CDR1 SGHVS, CDR2 FQNEAQ. In DNA form, the CDR3 reads TGTGCCAGCAGCTTAGGGAGGATTAACTATGGCTACACCTTC. Encoded protein: CASSLGRINYGYTF.

This rearrangement joins TRBV13 to TRBJ1-1, with D possibly TRBD1 on 6 matching bases. Germline CDR1 and CDR2: PRHDT and FYEKMQ (reference sequence). Trimming took 4 bases from V and 3 from J, leaving 15 bases between them. The CDR3 has 15 amino acids. The CDR3 protein is CASSSPGVGYTEAFF. In DNA form, the CDR3 reads TGTGCCAGCAGCTCCCCAGGGGTGGGGTACACTGAAGCTTTCTTT.

The rearrangement joins TRBV5-4 to TRBJ1-1; no clear D gene. V was shortened by 6 bases and J by 3 bases, with 15 bases between the two germline ends. This CDR3 has 14 amino acids. CDR1 is SGHNT and CDR2 is YYREEE in the germline V gene (reference sequence). The DNA of the CDR3 is TGTGCCAGCAAAGCCCCCACCGGGGACACTGAAGCTTTCTTT. The encoded protein is CASKAPTGDTEAFF.

On this clone itself: The sample contains more than one DNA sequence encoding this CDR3. This chain connects TRBV11-3 to TRBJ2-7; 9 nucleotides agree with TRBD2. Germline V CDR1 and CDR2: SGHNT, YENEEA. CDR3 size: 14 residues. Losses at the gene ends were 5 bases for V and 6 bases for J; bases not matched to a gene: 8. CDR3 residues: CASSPAGGIGEQYF. CDR3 DNA: TGTGCCAGCAGCCCAGCGGGAGGAATAGGCGAGCAGTACTTC.

This chain joins TRBV29-1 and TRBJ1-2; D unclear. Germline assignment: CDR1 SQVTM and CDR2 ANQGSEA. V gave up 5 bases and J gave up 4 bases, with 14 bases separating them. This CDR3 comprises 13 residues. The CDR3, as DNA: TGCAGCGTTAGATCCTGGGCATCCTATGGCTACACCTTC. Its protein product is CSVRSWASYGYTF.

V usage is TRBV27 and J usage is TRBJ2-4; 9 bases match TRBD1. The CDR3 loop spans 19 amino acids. The junction had 22 bases not matched to a gene; V was cut back by 11 bases and J by 2 bases. Germline loops: CDR1 MNHEY, CDR2 SMNVEV (reference sequence). As DNA, the CDR3 is TGTGCCCGACCAACAGGGGGCTGGTTTCAGTCGGTTCCCAAAAACATTCAGTACTTC. It encodes CARPTGGWFQSVPKNIQYF.

V and J are TRBV30 and TRBJ1-5; no firm D call. CDR1 is GTSNPN and CDR2 is SVGIG in the germline V gene (reference sequence). With 2 bases removed from V and 0 bases from J, the gap between germline ends came to 5 bases. There are 13 residues in the CDR3. The CDR3 loop is CAWSLDSNQPQHF. In nucleotides, the CDR3 is TGTGCCTGGAGTCTAGATAGCAATCAGCCCCAGCATTTT.

The chain uses TRBV18 and TRBJ2-1; 9 nucleotides line up with TRBD2. The CDR3 consists of 14 residues. Germline V lookup: CDR1 KGHSH, CDR2 LQKENI. V was pared by 8 bases and J by 5 bases, with 7 bases of the junction left unmatched. The CDR3 sequence is CASQRGLADNEQFF. Here the CDR3 DNA reads TGTGCCAGCCAGAGGGGACTAGCAGACAATGAGCAGTTCTTC.